Listed below are T cell receptor beta chains from one sample, sequenced in a study of technical replicates of blood from a few donors. Profiling relied on immunoSEQ multiplex PCR, and the TCRdb table lists in-frame clones only, not all of them. The table shows approximately 16,000 clones, with approximately 89% occurring only once. Sequencing was carried out using PBMCs. These receptors all come from a human donor in good health. CDR3s leave out the opening cysteine and the closing phenylalanine or tryptophan. Clone size is stated in some rows and not others, as once, few, many or a class when expanded.

j_call clone_size v_call cdr3_aa
- - TRBV2 ASSESQVSYEQY
TRBJ1-4 - TRBV4-1 ASSLTTNEKLF
TRBJ2-3 once TRBV5-8 ASSLGDSDTDTQY
TRBJ2-1 - TRBV11-2 ASSLQEAGTSYNEQF
TRBJ1-1 - TRBV4-2 ASSRTGLGTEAF
TRBJ2-3 few TRBV11-2 ASSLMGLAGGADTQY
TRBJ1-1 - TRBV5-1 ASSSLGPVNTEAF
TRBJ2-1 - TRBV19 ASSMAKVSSGPNEQF
TRBJ2-1 - TRBV5-1 ASSLFKGFGLTYNEQF
TRBJ1-5 - TRBV19 ASSKDRGGNQPQH
TRBJ2-2 - TRBV11-2 ASSLVVGAAGELF
TRBJ2-1 once TRBV7-9 ASSQRGEQF
TRBJ1-5 - TRBV6-1 ASSVDQPQH
TRBJ1-3 - TRBV29-1 SVAGGSSGNTIY
TRBJ2-3 - TRBV5-8 ASSLFSGSGPDTQY
TRBJ1-2 once TRBV19 ASSPGTGGSYGYT
TRBJ1-4 - TRBV7-2 ASNHLGTGGEKLF
TRBJ1-2 - TRBV29-1 SAGREVGYGYT
TRBJ2-7 - TRBV25-1 ASLVGQGSLEMGEQY
TRBJ2-1 - TRBV27 SSYGGDILDEQF
TRBJ2-5 - TRBV2 ASSERGRLTETQY
TRBJ2-2 few TRBV9 ASSVAGGAGELF
TRBJ2-7 - TRBV30 AWSADYAGRQEVGQY
TRBJ1-2 - TRBV30 AWEGQGPDGYT
TRBJ2-1 - TRBV30 AWSPGELSYNEQF
TRBJ2-3 - TRBV1 TSSQALAGGPRDTQY
TRBJ2-1 - TRBV30 AWVRGVYNEQF
TRBJ2-2 - TRBV2 ASSVQGNTGELF
TRBJ1-3 - TRBV28 ASGLQGTGNTIY
TRBJ2-2 - TRBV12-1 ASSFVAATGTGELF
TRBJ2-5 - TRBV5-1 ASSPGAGGPETQY
TRBJ1-4 - TRBV9 ASSVEGGDATNEKLF
TRBJ2-1 few TRBV27 ASTPLPTVYNEQF
TRBJ2-5 - TRBV5-1 ASSQQQGIQETQY
TRBJ2-7 - TRBV6-1 ASSERRGGPY
TRBJ2-3 once TRBV5-1 ASSLARGGALADTQY
TRBJ1-5 - TRBV5-1 ASSLGTGGSQPQH
TRBJ2-5 - TRBV2 ASTPDRGQETQY
TRBJ1-1 - TRBV29-1 SVRSLGNTEAF
TRBJ1-4 - TRBV7-9 ASSSKDRLYEKLF
TRBJ1-5 - TRBV28 ASSYGQGSQPQH
TRBJ1-4 once TRBV2 ASSESRDEKLF
TRBJ2-3 - TRBV29-1 SVETGFRTDTQY
TRBJ1-4 - TRBV19 ASSIRGGIEKLF
TRBJ2-5 - TRBV16 ASSRGVLETQY
TRBJ2-7 - TRBV9 ASSAPGERYEQY
TRBJ1-2 few TRBV5-1 ASRQDTTNYGYT
TRBJ2-3 - TRBV29-1 SVEQAGDTQY
TRBJ2-5 - TRBV2 ASSEGDRGETQY
TRBJ2-5 few TRBV28 ASYSGETQY
TRBJ2-3 - TRBV10-1 ASSGPGDTQY
TRBJ2-7 - TRBV6-5 ASSLQGHPYEQY
TRBJ2-1 - TRBV5-1 ASSSSGPDYNEQF
TRBJ2-7 - TRBV5-6 ASSFVGGLYREQY
TRBJ2-5 - TRBV2 ASIVGTQY
TRBJ2-6 - TRBV11-2 ASSLIGRRAGANVLT
TRBJ2-1 - TRBV9 ASSVATTTGLAGDNEQF
TRBJ2-1 - TRBV5-4 ASTMDIVKTYNEQF